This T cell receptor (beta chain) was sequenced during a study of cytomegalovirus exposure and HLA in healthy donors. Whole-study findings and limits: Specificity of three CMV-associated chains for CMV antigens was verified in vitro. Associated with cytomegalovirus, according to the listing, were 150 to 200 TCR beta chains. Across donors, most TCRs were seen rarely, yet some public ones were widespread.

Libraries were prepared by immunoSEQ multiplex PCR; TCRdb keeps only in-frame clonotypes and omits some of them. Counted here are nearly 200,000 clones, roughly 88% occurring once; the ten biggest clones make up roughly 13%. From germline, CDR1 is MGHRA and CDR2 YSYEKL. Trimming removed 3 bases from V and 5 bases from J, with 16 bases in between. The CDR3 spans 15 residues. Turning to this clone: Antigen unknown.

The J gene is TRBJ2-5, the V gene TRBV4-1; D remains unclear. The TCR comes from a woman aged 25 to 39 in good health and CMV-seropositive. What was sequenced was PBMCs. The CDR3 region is CASSQGQASKETQYF. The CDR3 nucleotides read TGCGCCAGCAGCCAGGGCCAGGCATCAAAGGAGACCCAGTACTTC.